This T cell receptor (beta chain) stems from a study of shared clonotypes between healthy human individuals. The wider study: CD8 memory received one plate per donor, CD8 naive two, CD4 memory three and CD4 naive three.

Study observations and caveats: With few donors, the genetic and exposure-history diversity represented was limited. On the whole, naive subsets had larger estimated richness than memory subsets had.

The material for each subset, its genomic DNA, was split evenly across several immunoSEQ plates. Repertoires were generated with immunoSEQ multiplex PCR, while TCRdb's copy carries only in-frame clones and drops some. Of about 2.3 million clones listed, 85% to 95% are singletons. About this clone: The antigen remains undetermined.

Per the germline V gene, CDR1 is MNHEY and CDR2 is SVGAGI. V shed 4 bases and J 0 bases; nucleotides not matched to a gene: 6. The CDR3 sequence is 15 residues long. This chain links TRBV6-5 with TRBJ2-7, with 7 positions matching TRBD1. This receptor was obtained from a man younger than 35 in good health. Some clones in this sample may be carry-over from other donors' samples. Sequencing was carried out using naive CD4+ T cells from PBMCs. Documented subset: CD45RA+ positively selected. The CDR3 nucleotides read TGTGCCAGCAGTTTCACAGGGGTTAGCTCCTACGAGCAGTACTTC. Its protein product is CASSFTGVSSYEQYF.